These 16 T cell receptor beta chains share one sample of origin, sequenced in a study of vaccination effects on CD4 cells after COVID-19. Their target antigens are unknown. TCRdb's table, derived via immunoSEQ multiplex PCR, lists solely in-frame clones and lacks some. The sample contains about 40,000 clones, approximately 70% of which appear only once. Following a roughly eleven-day culture, CD4+ T cells were purified. Participants completed two doses of the BNT162b2 or mRNA-1273 vaccine. The specimen comprised CD4+ T cells from PBMCs cultured without peptide, sampled after COVID-19 vaccination. These TCRs come from a human donor who received a COVID-19 vaccine.

The rearrangement uses TRBV19 and TRBJ1-5; possible D gene TRBD1, 6 bases. Trimming pared 6 bases from V and 0 bases from J, leaving 15 bases between. The CDR3 extends over 16 amino acids. Germline V gene sequence: CDR1 LNHDA, CDR2 SQIVND (reference sequence). CDR3 sequence: CASSLRDTYSNQPQHF. CDR3 nucleotides: TGTGCCAGTAGCCTCCGGGACACTTATAGCAATCAGCCCCAGCATTTT.

The chain joins TRBV28 to TRBJ1-5; D perhaps matches TRBD1 (5 bases). In germline, CDR1 is MDHEN, CDR2 SYDVKM. Trimming removed 6 bases from V and 5 bases from J, with 14 bases in between. This CDR3 is 14 amino acids long. The CDR3 DNA follows: TGTGCCAGCAGGGGATCTGGGGGTCATCAGCCCCAGCATTTT. The encoded protein is CASRGSGGHQPQHF. Full variable domain (rest looked up from reference TRBV28 and TRBJ1-5): DVKVTQSSRYLVKRTGEKVFLECVQDMDHENMFWYRQDPGLGLRLIYFSYDVKMKEKGDIPEGYSVSREKKERFSLILESASTNQTSMYLCASRGSGGHQPQHFGDGTRLSIL.

Only a few counts were recorded for this clone. For the CDR3, the DNA is TGCGCCAGCAGCTTGGCTCTAGTGGGCTCCTACGAGCAGTACTTC. It is translated as CASSLALVGSYEQYF. J is TRBJ2-7 and V is TRBV5-1; D is unclear. V lost 0 bases and J lost 0, with 10 bases in between. Germline V gives CDR1 SGHRS, CDR2 YFSETQ. The CDR3 has 15 amino acids. Together with reference TRBV5-1 and TRBJ2-7, the CDR3 gives the full variable domain: KAGVTQTPRYLIKTRGQQVTLSCSPISGHRSVSWYQQTPGQGLQFLFEYFSETQRNKGNFPGRFSGRQFSNSRSEMNVSTLELGDSALYLCASSLALVGSYEQYFGPGTRLTVT.

This clone appeared once. The chain recombines TRBV5-6 with TRBJ1-1; D gene unclear. With 4 bases removed from V and 1 base from J, the gap between germline ends came to 8 bases. Germline V gene lookup returns CDR1 SGHDT and CDR2 YYEEEE. This CDR3 contains 13 residues. The CDR3 sequence: CASSPTRNTEAFF. The CDR3 coding sequence is TGTGCCAGCAGCCCTACACGGAACACTGAAGCTTTCTTT. The full variable domain, completed using reference TRBV5-6 and TRBJ1-1, is DAGVTQSPTHLIKTRGQQVTLRCSPKSGHDTVSWYQQALGQGPQFIFQYYEEEERQRGNFPDRFSGHQFPNYSSELNVNALLLGDSALYLCASSPTRNTEAFFGQGTRLTVV.

This clone was picked up a small number of times. V usage is TRBV3-1 (or the pseudogene TRBV3-2) and J usage is TRBJ2-2; no reliable D call. There are 12 residues in the CDR3. Per the germline V gene, CDR1 is LGHDT and CDR2 is YNNKEL (reference sequence). V lost 1 base and J 7 bases, leaving 4 bases between the germline ends. CDR3 coding DNA: TGTGCCAGCAGCCAAGTGGGCGGGGAGCTGTTTTTT. Protein: CASSQVGGELFF.

The V call is TRBV19, the J call TRBJ2-7; D not certain. V gave up 3 bases and J gave up 4 bases, with 19 bases separating them. CDR3 length: 16 residues. In germline, CDR1 is LNHDA, CDR2 SQIVND (reference sequence). The CDR3, as DNA: TGTGCCAGTAGTATTAGAAGCTTGGACCAACCGTACGAGCAGTACTTC. This gives the protein CASSIRSLDQPYEQYF.

The gene calls are TRBV6-6 and TRBJ2-7; D may correspond to TRBD1 or TRBD2 (7 bases each). CDR1 is MNHNY, CDR2 SVGAGI, per germline (reference sequence). Trimming took off 3 bases at V and 4 bases at J, with 16 bases between the two ends. The CDR3 loop spans 15 amino acids. The CDR3 DNA is TGTGCCAGCAGTTATCCTCGGCAGGGGGGGTACGAGCAGTACTTC. Translation: CASSYPRQGGYEQYF.

This clone has only a few counts. The chain is built from TRBV2 and TRBJ1-6, with D tentatively TRBD1 (5 bases). The V gene's germline CDR1 is SNHLY and CDR2 FYNNEI. V dropped 3 bases and J dropped 10 bases, with 13 bases sitting between them. The CDR3 consists of 14 residues. CDR3 coding DNA: TGTGCCAGCAGTGACATGGGTAGGGGATCACCCCTCCACTTT. This codes for CASSDMGRGSPLHF.

V usage is TRBV11-2 and J usage is TRBJ1-5, with 7 bases matching TRBD1. CDR3 length: 13 amino acids. Germline loops: CDR1 SGHAT, CDR2 FQNNGV. Trimming removed 4 bases from V and 5 bases from J; junction bases left unmatched: 2. This CDR3 reads CASSSGGDQPQHF. The CDR3 DNA is TGTGCCAGCAGCTCAGGGGGTGATCAGCCCCAGCATTTT.

This clone was seen more than once but under ten times. The V call is TRBV30, the J call TRBJ1-2; D remains unclear. Trimming took 5 bases from V and 7 from J, leaving 8 bases between them. The CDR3 spans 10 residues. Germline V gene lookup returns CDR1 GTSNPN and CDR2 SVGIG (reference sequence). CDR3 in DNA: TGTGCCTGGGGCGTGGGTGGCTACACCTTC. Protein sequence: CAWGVGGYTF.

The chain joins TRBV21-1 to TRBJ2-7; TRBD1, as called in the table, went unchecked against the DNA. TRBV21-1 is a documented pseudogene. The CDR3 sequence is 15 residues long. The DNA of the CDR3 is TGTGCCAGCAGCGAACAGGGCCGCGACTCCTACGAGCAGTACTTC. This gives the protein CASSEQGRDSYEQYF.

The chain uses TRBV6-5 and TRBJ1-2; D not certain. The V end was cut by 9 bases, the J end by 0 bases, with 17 bases between. Germline V lookup: CDR1 MNHEY, CDR2 SVGAGI. The CDR3 is 15 residues long. This chain's CDR3 is CASPPGRLANYGYTF. The CDR3 region has the DNA TGTGCCAGTCCGCCCGGTAGGTTAGCTAACTATGGCTACACCTTC.

The chain couples TRBV6-4 to TRBJ1-2, with D unclear. Germline CDR1 and CDR2: MRHNA and SNTAGT. Trimming shortened V by 1 base and J by 4 bases, and 4 bases separated the two germline ends. The CDR3 is 12 residues long. The CDR3: CASSDLGYGYTF. CDR3 coding DNA: TGTGCCAGCAGTGACTTAGGCTATGGCTACACCTTC.

V is TRBV18 and J is TRBJ1-1, with TRBD1 matching 9 bases. V shed 5 bases, J shed 1 base, and the junction held 8 bases outside the gene matches. Germline loops: CDR1 KGHSH, CDR2 LQKENI. The CDR3 contains 16 residues. Here the CDR3 reads CASSELPGQGNTEAFF. CDR3 coding DNA: TGTGCCAGCTCAGAACTACCGGGACAGGGGAACACTGAAGCTTTCTTT.

The V and J genes are TRBV3-1 (or the pseudogene TRBV3-2) and TRBJ2-5; tentatively, D is TRBD2 (5 bases). There are 14 residues in the CDR3. V dropped 2 bases and J dropped 5 bases, with 12 bases sitting between them. Germline V CDR1 and CDR2: LGHDT, YNNKEL (reference sequence). The CDR3, as DNA: TGTGCCAGCAGCCAAAGCCCTAGCACGGAGACCCAGTACTTC. Protein sequence: CASSQSPSTETQYF.

This rearrangement joins TRBV27 to TRBJ2-7; maybe TRBD2 (5 bases). Trimming pared 6 bases from V and 4 bases from J, leaving 7 bases between. The CDR3 extends over 11 amino acids. Per germline, CDR1 MNHEY and CDR2 SMNVEV (reference sequence). CDR3 in amino acids: CASRTGYEQYF. Written as DNA, the CDR3 is TGTGCCAGCAGAACGGGGTACGAGCAGTACTTC.